The clone carrying this TCR beta chain was observed once. Its antigen is as yet unknown. This specimen comes from a study of graft-versus-host responses after intestinal transplantation. Overall study context: Transplantation in recipients was multivisceral, liver-intestinal, or isolated intestinal. Once they had received anti-thymocyte globulin induction, all recipients took tacrolimus and steroids for approximately 3 years.

Study-wide results and caveats: Among circulating GvH clones, peak levels were associated with early post-transplant declines in HvG clones. Detection of GvH clones occurred in recipient marrow, and some had their first appearance in ileum or blood.

The CDR3 is made up of 16 amino acids. With 3 bases removed from V and 1 base from J, the gap between germline ends came to 16 bases. Germline V CDR1 and CDR2: LGHNT, FRNRAP. Using immunoSEQ multiplex PCR, the repertoire was profiled, and TCRdb retains in-frame clones only, with some absent. The table includes tens of thousands of clones, approximately 94% detected once. Here the sequenced sample was unstimulated CD4+ T cells sorted from spleen or lymph node cells, taken before transplant. The TCR originated in a human donor who was the organ donor for an intestinal transplant. V usage is TRBV12-5 and J usage is TRBJ2-7; TRBD2 is a possible D gene (5 bases). The DNA of the CDR3 is TGTGCTAGTGGTTTTGAGGGTTTTAGTCCTTCCTACGAGCAGTACTTC. This encodes CASGFEGFSPSYEQYF.